Listed below are T cell receptor beta chains from one sample, sequenced in a study of CXCR3-negative and CXCR3-positive naive CD8 T cells. With the 5' RACE reads reprocessed, TCRdb shows one record per CDR3 protein and no DNA. This sample lists roughly 63,000 distinct CDR3 sequences; its ten largest clones have around 4.9%. The sequenced sample consisted of naive CXCR3+ CD8+ T cells from blood. The receptors originated from a human donor in good health. Some clones in this sample may be carry-over from other donors' samples. CDR3s include the opening cysteine and the closing phenylalanine or tryptophan.

V gene	J gene	CDR3 protein
TRBV12-3/TRBV12-4	TRBJ2-1	CAGTHSDRGAYNEQFF
TRBV6-6	TRBJ1-1	CASSYYQNTEAFF
TRBV6-2/TRBV6-3	TRBJ1-5	CASNPNRGFQPQHF
TRBV28	TRBJ1-1	CASRPGLNTEAFF
TRBV19	TRBJ1-1	CASSITASVEAFF
TRBV10-3	TRBJ2-7	CAISWAGALDEQYF
TRBV20-1	TRBJ2-1	CSARDTGAADNEQFF
TRBV7-7	TRBJ1-1	CASSLGQNTEAFF
TRBV7-9	TRBJ2-2	CASTSDGELFF
TRBV9	TRBJ2-1	CASSADPSEYYNEQFF
TRBV13	TRBJ2-1	CASSLPPGLAYNEQFF
TRBV7-2	TRBJ1-5	CASSLEGTAYQPQHF
TRBV29-1	TRBJ2-1	CSVDGGDAYNEQFF
TRBV6-5	TRBJ1-2	CASSTSTGFNGYTF
TRBV6-1	TRBJ2-2	CASTRGGGSEDTGELFF
TRBV20-1	TRBJ2-3	CSALPPSTDTQYF
TRBV7-9	TRBJ2-5	CASSSSGAQETQYF
TRBV29-1	TRBJ2-7	CSVVAGPIYEQYF
TRBV29-1	TRBJ2-7	CSVEISGWPSYEQYF
TRBV28	TRBJ2-7	CASSGRADPFWQYF
TRBV27	TRBJ1-1	CASSLSMGYRENTEAFF
TRBV5-6	TRBJ2-7	CASSLDRDEQYF
TRBV29-1	TRBJ2-2	CSVGKGGTGELFF
TRBV3-1	TRBJ2-7	CASSQDIGSNEQYF
TRBV9	TRBJ2-5	CASSVGSLVEETQYF
TRBV28	TRBJ2-3	CASSWTGGSADTQYF
TRBV5-4	TRBJ2-3	CASSLEAADTQYF
TRBV25-1	TRBJ2-2	CASSGETGGNTGELFF
TRBV20-1	TRBJ2-1	CSARVPTNNEQFF
TRBV12-5	TRBJ1-1	CASGQPTGDGPAFF
TRBV27	TRBJ1-1	CASSPFGGPEAFF
TRBV4-1	TRBJ2-7	CASSQDGGYEQYF
TRBV28	TRBJ2-2	CASSLYRGSTGELFF
TRBV28	TRBJ1-2	CASSLWETNYGYTF
TRBV12-3/TRBV12-4	TRBJ2-7	CASSRGLIYEQYF
TRBV4-3	TRBJ1-1	CASSQDTGHPNTEAFF
TRBV14	TRBJ2-3	CASSQGEGGDTQYF
TRBV18	TRBJ2-5	CASSPISEQETQYF
TRBV7-2	TRBJ2-7	CASSLARDFLYEQYF
TRBV7-9	TRBJ2-7	CASRTTIGTSGGASREQYF
TRBV5-6	TRBJ2-5	CASSLVPGEETQYF
TRBV9	TRBJ2-1	CASSRYRLAGVAVYNEQFF
TRBV20-1	TRBJ1-1	CSARSGDTEAFF
TRBV7-9	TRBJ1-5	CASRDGQGNQPQHF
TRBV7-9	TRBJ1-4	CASSLGQENEKLFF
TRBV28	TRBJ2-2	CASSLSRPGELFF
TRBV12-3/TRBV12-4	TRBJ1-5	CASSLDQLNQPQHF
TRBV29-1	TRBJ2-2	CSVVQVAGELFF
TRBV7-6	TRBJ1-3	CASRPGTSGNTIYF
TRBV29-1	TRBJ2-2	CSVERPGAGELFF
TRBV29-1	TRBJ1-4	CSVQGGNEKLFF
TRBV29-1	TRBJ2-3	CSVVALAGGPDTQYF